These T cell receptor beta chains were read from a single sample in a study of glioma-infiltrating T cells. TCRdb recomputed calls from the multiplex PCR reads with MiXCR, one row per CDR3 protein. The repertoire includes about 130,000 distinct CDR3 sequences, more than 20% of them detected once, and roughly 15% sits in the top ten. Sequencing input: glioma tissue, nonneoplastic brain tissue, or PBMCs (not recorded which). The source of these receptors is a human donor with low-grade glioma or glioblastoma, undergoing nonglioma brain surgery, or in good health (not recorded which). Both conserved end residues are part of each CDR3. D genes are given only for firm matches. Expanded clones are given a class, and other clones once, few, many or no size at all.

cdr3_length j_call v_call clone_size d_call cdr3_nt cdr3_aa
14 TRBJ2-7 TRBV6-1 many NA TGTGCCAGCAGGCGCGCCTCAGCAACCTACGAGCAGTACTTC CASRRASATYEQYF
12 TRBJ2-3 TRBV25-1 few NA TGTGCCAGCCAGCCGAGCACAGATACGCAGTATTTT CASQPSTDTQYF
11 TRBJ1-5 TRBV20-1 many NA TGCAGTGCTAGAGAGGATCAGCCCCAGCATTTT CSAREDQPQHF
16 TRBJ2-7 TRBV6-6 many NA TGTGCCAGCAGTTACTCAGCCAGGATCAGCTCCTACGAGCAGTACTTC CASSYSARISSYEQYF
15 TRBJ2-1 TRBV19 NA NA TGTGCCAGTAGTATGGTAGCTCTTTCCTACAATGAGCAGTTCTTC CASSMVALSYNEQFF
14 TRBJ2-7 TRBV20-1 many NA TGCAGTGCTGGCCGACAGGCCCTACACTACGAGCAGTACTTC CSAGRQALHYEQYF
16 TRBJ2-3 TRBV2 many TRBD2 TGTGCCAGCAGTGTTGGACTAGCGGGGACTCTAGATACGCAGTATTTT CASSVGLAGTLDTQYF
15 TRBJ2-1 TRBV3-1 NA NA TGTGCCAGCAGCACTGTAGGTGAAGCGGACAATGAGCAGTTCTTC CASSTVGEADNEQFF
13 TRBJ1-1 TRBV19 few NA TGTGCCAGTAGTACCGGGATGAACACTGAAGCTTTCTTT CASSTGMNTEAFF
14 TRBJ1-2 TRBV4-3 many NA TGCGCCAGCAGCCAGGACGGTCCCGTGGGAGGCTACACCTTC CASSQDGPVGGYTF
12 TRBJ1-2 TRBV28 many NA TGTGCCAGCAGTTTCCCCTACTATGGCTACACCTTC CASSFPYYGYTF
14 TRBJ1-5 TRBV12-3/TRBV12-4 many NA TGTGCCAGCAGTTTTGTTTATAGCAATCAGCCCCAGCATTTT CASSFVYSNQPQHF
15 TRBJ2-3 TRBV9 NA NA TGTGCCAACAGCGTAGATACCGGGAGTGGAGATACGCAGTATTTT CANSVDTGSGDTQYF
13 TRBJ2-5 TRBV12-3/TRBV12-4 many TRBD2 TGTGCCACCACTAGCGGGAGGGGTGAGACCCAGTACTTC CATTSGRGETQYF
13 TRBJ2-1 TRBV7-6 many NA TGTGCCAGCCGCTTAGTAGGATCGGGTGAGCAGTTCTTC CASRLVGSGEQFF
12 TRBJ2-7 TRBV7-2 many NA TGTGCCAGCAGCTACGAGACCTACGAGCAGTACTTC CASSYETYEQYF
12 TRBJ2-3 TRBV28 many NA TGTGCCAGCAGTTCTCGATCAGATACGCAGTATTTT CASSSRSDTQYF
14 TRBJ2-7 TRBV29-1 many TRBD2 TGCAGCGTCCAGACTAGCGGGAGGGCCCGGGAGCAGTACTTC CSVQTSGRAREQYF
15 TRBJ1-1 TRBV19 once NA TGTGCCAGTAGTATGACCGGGACGGTGAACACTGAAGCTTTCTTT CASSMTGTVNTEAFF
13 TRBJ1-1 TRBV7-8 many NA TGTGCCAGCAGCTACACCGTGAACACTGAAGCTTTCTTT CASSYTVNTEAFF
15 TRBJ2-1 TRBV12-3/TRBV12-4 many NA TGTGCCAGCAGTTTAAGGTGGGACTCCCTCAATGAGCAGTTCTTC CASSLRWDSLNEQFF
15 TRBJ2-3 TRBV29-1 many NA TGCAGCGTCTCCTTGTTCTCCACTAGCACAGATACGCAGTATTTT CSVSLFSTSTDTQYF
14 TRBJ2-5 TRBV6-2/TRBV6-3 many NA TGTGCCAGCAGTTACTCGGCTTTCGAAGAGACCCAGTACTTC CASSYSAFEETQYF
16 TRBJ2-3 TRBV25-1 many TRBD2 TGTGCCAGCAGTCGGTCCTTCCGGGGGGGCAGGGATACGCAGTATTTT CASSRSFRGGRDTQYF
15 TRBJ2-5 TRBV5-4 few TRBD2 TGTGCCAGCAGCCACAGACTAGCGGCGCCCGGGACCCAGTACTTC CASSHRLAAPGTQYF
16 TRBJ2-1 TRBV7-2 many TRBD1 TGTGCCAGCAGCTCAGCCGGGACAGGGGGCAGGAATGAGCAGTTCTTC CASSSAGTGGRNEQFF
15 TRBJ2-1 TRBV11-1 many NA TGTGCCAGCACTATCCGGAGAGGCGGCTACAATGAGCAGTTCTTC CASTIRRGGYNEQFF
14 TRBJ2-7 TRBV29-1 few NA TGCAGCGCTCTAGATCAACGGAGCTCCTACGAGCAGTACTTC CSALDQRSSYEQYF
14 TRBJ1-2 TRBV12-3/TRBV12-4 NA TRBD1 TGTGCCAGCACCGGACAGGGGACCAACTATGGCTACACCTTC CASTGQGTNYGYTF
14 TRBJ2-7 TRBV19 NA TRBD2 TGTGCCAGCAAACGGACTAGCGGGGTTTACGAGCAGTACTTC CASKRTSGVYEQYF
12 TRBJ1-2 TRBV28 many NA TGTGCCACCCAAGCCGCTAACTATGGCTACACCTTC CATQAANYGYTF
14 TRBJ1-1 TRBV7-9 many NA TGTGCCAGCAGCCCTCTCCCGGACAGATGGGGAGCTTTCTTT CASSPLPDRWGAFF
16 TRBJ1-2 TRBV7-2 many NA TGTGCCAGCAGCGGCCGGTCGGACAGAGATAACTATGGCTACACCTTC CASSGRSDRDNYGYTF
14 TRBJ2-7 TRBV6-2/TRBV6-3 NA TRBD2 TGTGCCAGCACAATAGCGGGAGGTTCCTACGAGCAGTACTTC CASTIAGGSYEQYF
12 TRBJ2-3 TRBV24-1 many NA TGTGCCACCAGTGACAGGGGAGATACGCAGTATTTT CATSDRGDTQYF
13 TRBJ2-3 TRBV20-1 many TRBD2 TGCAGTGCTAGTGATAGCGGGAAAGATACGCAGTATTTT CSASDSGKDTQYF
14 TRBJ1-1 TRBV28 NA NA TGTGCCAGCAGGTTTCCAATAACTGAGGATGAAGCTTTCTTT CASRFPITEDEAFF
15 TRBJ2-5 TRBV5-1 NA TRBD1 TGCGCCAGCAGCTTGGACAGGGGGCAAGGGGAGACCCAGTACTTC CASSLDRGQGETQYF
15 TRBJ2-1 TRBV19 few NA TGTGCCAGTAGTATGGGCCAAAACTCCTACAATGAGCAGTTCTTC CASSMGQNSYNEQFF
13 TRBJ2-3 TRBV12-3/TRBV12-4 many NA TGTGCCAGCATCAAGGAGGACGCAGATACGCAGTATTTT CASIKEDADTQYF
14 TRBJ1-5 TRBV7-6 many NA TGTGCCAGCAGCCCCCTGGGGTACAATCAGCCCCAGCATTTT CASSPLGYNQPQHF
16 TRBJ2-3 TRBV9 many NA TGTGCCAGCAGTTCTTGGCCTGGATGGGGTCCCGATACGCAGTATTTT CASSSWPGWGPDTQYF
15 TRBJ2-7 TRBV7-2 many TRBD2 TGTGCCAGCAAAAGGCGGTGGGCGGGAGCCTACGAGCAGTACTTC CASKRRWAGAYEQYF
15 TRBJ2-3 TRBV7-2 many TRBD2 TGTGCCAGCAGCTTAGCGGGCGGGAGTGGTGATACGCAGTATTTT CASSLAGGSGDTQYF